A single sample gave rise to the 2 T cell receptor beta chains below, sequenced in a study of cytomegalovirus exposure and HLA in healthy donors (dated by TCRdb to the late 2010s). Libraries came from the immunoSEQ multiplex PCR assay. For the multiplex PCR, a mixture combining 60 forward primers for TCR Vbeta segments and 13 reverse primers for TCR Jbeta segments was used. The table comes from immuneACCESS by way of TCRdb, which keeps in-frame sequences with V and J called. Part of the clones is missing from these tables; in studies checked, under half for an unresolved V gene and the rest for unknown reasons. The sample table contains approximately 140,000 clones; only one count was recorded for roughly 80% of them. The ten largest clones take up more than 0.95% of the sample. Sequencing was carried out using PBMCs. The receptors stem from a man aged 18 to 29 in good health and CMV-seronegative.

The V and J genes are TRBV7-8 and TRBJ1-4; 7 bases map to TRBD1. Trimming cost V 1 base and J 4 bases; bases outside gene matches: 6. Germline V gives CDR1 SGHVS, CDR2 FQNEAQ. The CDR3 contains 16 residues. The CDR3: CASSLELGQFNEKLFF. CDR3 in DNA: TGTGCCAGCAGCTTAGAATTGGGACAGTTTAATGAAAAACTGTTTTTT. Full variable domain (rest looked up from reference TRBV7-8 and TRBJ1-4): GAGVSQSPRYKVAKRGQDVALRCDPISGHVSLFWYQQALGQGPEFLTYFQNEAQLDKSGLPSDRFFAERPEGSVSTLKIQRTQQEDSAVYLCASSLELGQFNEKLFFGSGTQLSVL.

The rearrangement links TRBV7-2 to TRBJ1-5; 7 bases align to TRBD1. The CDR3 has 14 residues. Trimming took 5 bases from V and 5 from J; bases not matched to a gene: 6. In germline, CDR1 is SGHTA, CDR2 FQGNSA. The CDR3 DNA is TGTGCCAGCAGCCTACAGGGGAGTTATCAGCCCCAGCATTTT. Translated, it gives CASSLQGSYQPQHF.